The sequence of this TCR beta chain was determined in a study of cytomegalovirus exposure and HLA in healthy donors. Overall study results and limits: In a later analysis, TCR beta V- and J-gene trimming was associated with a missense DCLRE1C variant. The availability of immune exposure information extended only to CMV serostatus. Most TCR beta V segments were productive about 87% or about 30% of the time in an earlier analysis. The authors confirmed in vitro that three CMV-associated chains were specific for CMV antigens.

Comment on this clone: Its cognate antigen is unknown.

Trimming pared 1 base from V and 4 bases from J, leaving 10 bases between. The CDR3 extends over 14 amino acids. CDR1 MDHEN and CDR2 SYDVKM come from the germline V gene. Researchers ran the PCR with 60 Vbeta and 13 Jbeta primers. Assay: immunoSEQ multiplex PCR; the TCRdb copy retains only in-frame clones and omits some. The sample has 150,000 to 200,000 clones, about four fifths seen once. The sequencing sample was made of PBMCs. The sequence came from a woman aged 18-29 years in good health and CMV-seronegative. This chain links TRBV28 with TRBJ2-5; the D gene is possibly TRBD1 (6 bases). CDR3 DNA: TGTGCCAGCAGTTTATACAGGGTGGGAGAGACCCAGTACTTC. Its protein product is CASSLYRVGETQYF.